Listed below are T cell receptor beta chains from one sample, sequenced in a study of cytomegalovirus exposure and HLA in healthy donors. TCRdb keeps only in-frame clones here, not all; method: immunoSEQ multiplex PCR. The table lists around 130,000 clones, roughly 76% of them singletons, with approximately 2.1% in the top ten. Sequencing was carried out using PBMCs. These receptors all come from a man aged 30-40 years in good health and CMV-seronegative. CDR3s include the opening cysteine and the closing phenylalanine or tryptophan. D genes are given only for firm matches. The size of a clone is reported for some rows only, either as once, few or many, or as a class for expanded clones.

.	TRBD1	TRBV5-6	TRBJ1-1	CASSLSDRGAFF	TGTGCCAGCAGCTTGTCGGACAGGGGAGCTTTCTTT
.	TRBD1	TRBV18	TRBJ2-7	CASSLGQGPAYEQYF	TGTGCCAGCTCACTTGGACAGGGTCCCGCCTACGAGCAGTACTTC
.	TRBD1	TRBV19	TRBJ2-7	CASSHRGTGSSYEQYF	TGTGCCAGTAGCCACCGGGGGACAGGGAGCTCCTACGAGCAGTACTTC
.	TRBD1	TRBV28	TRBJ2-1	CASRSRDRVINEQFF	TGTGCCAGCAGGTCCCGGGACAGGGTCATCAATGAGCAGTTCTTC
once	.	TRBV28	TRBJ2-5	CASSLRGRGKTQYF	TGTGCCAGCAGTTTAAGGGGCAGGGGTAAGACCCAGTACTTC
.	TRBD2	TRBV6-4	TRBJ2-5	CASSEYASGAETQYF	TGTGCCAGCAGTGAATATGCTAGCGGGGCAGAGACCCAGTACTTC
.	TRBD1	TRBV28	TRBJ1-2	CASSPRTGAVGANYGYTF	TGTGCCAGCAGTCCGCGGACAGGGGCCGTCGGAGCTAACTATGGCTACACCTTC
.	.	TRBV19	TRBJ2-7	CASSMTGSYEQYF	TGTGCCAGTAGTATGACGGGCTCCTACGAGCAGTACTTC
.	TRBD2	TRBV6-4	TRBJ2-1	CASASGGNNEQFF	TGTGCCAGTGCTAGCGGGGGCAACAATGAGCAGTTCTTC
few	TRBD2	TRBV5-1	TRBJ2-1	CASSLDLADYNEQFF	TGCGCCAGCAGCTTGGACCTAGCGGACTACAATGAGCAGTTCTTC
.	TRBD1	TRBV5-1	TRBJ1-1	CASSFTGDEAFF	TGCGCCAGCAGCTTTACAGGGGATGAAGCTTTCTTT
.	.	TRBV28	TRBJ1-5	CASSNGEGGFGNQPQHF	TGTGCCAGCTCAAATGGAGAAGGAGGGTTTGGCAATCAGCCCCAGCATTTT
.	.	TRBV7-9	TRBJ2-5	CASSLFSGQETQYF	TGTGCCAGCAGCCTTTTCTCAGGCCAAGAGACCCAGTACTTC
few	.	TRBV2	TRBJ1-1	CASSPLPRGRVNTEAFF	TGTGCCAGCAGTCCATTACCCAGGGGACGGGTGAACACTGAAGCTTTCTTT
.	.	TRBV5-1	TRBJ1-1	CASSLESRNTEAFF	TGCGCCAGCAGCTTGGAGTCCAGGAACACTGAAGCTTTCTTT
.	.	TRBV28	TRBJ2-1	CASSLTPGSSYNEQFF	TGTGCCAGCAGTTTAACCCCAGGAAGCTCCTACAATGAGCAGTTCTTC
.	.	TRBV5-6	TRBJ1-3	CASSLVAGASGNTIYF	TGTGCCAGCAGCTTGGTGGCAGGGGCCTCTGGAAACACCATATATTTT
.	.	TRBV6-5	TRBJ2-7	CASSLAPRGLYEQYF	TGTGCCAGCAGTCTAGCCCCTCGGGGACTCTACGAGCAGTACTTC
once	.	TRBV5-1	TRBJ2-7	CASSGLYEQYF	TGCGCCAGCAGCGGACTCTACGAGCAGTACTTC
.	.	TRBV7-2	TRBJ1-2	CASSLVGAGPNYGYTF	TGTGCCAGCAGCTTAGTGGGGGCAGGACCGAACTATGGCTACACCTTC
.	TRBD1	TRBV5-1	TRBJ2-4	CASSPGQGLAKNIQYF	TGCGCCAGCAGCCCGGGACAGGGGCTAGCCAAAAACATTCAGTACTTC
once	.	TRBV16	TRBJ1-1	CASSQLRESTEAFF	TGTGCCAGCAGCCAATTGAGGGAGTCCACTGAAGCTTTCTTT
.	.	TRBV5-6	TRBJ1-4	CASSFRERNEKLFF	TGTGCCAGCAGCTTCCGGGAACGGAATGAAAAACTGTTTTTT
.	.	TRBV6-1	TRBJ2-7	CASSSFDTYEQYF	TGTGCCAGCAGTAGCTTTGACACCTACGAGCAGTACTTC
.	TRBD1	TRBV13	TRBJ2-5	CASSVDRELDRETQYF	TGTGCCAGCAGCGTCGACAGGGAACTCGATAGGGAGACCCAGTACTTC
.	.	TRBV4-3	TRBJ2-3	CASSQGWTVTDTQYF	TGCGCCAGCAGCCAAGGGTGGACAGTCACAGATACGCAGTATTTT
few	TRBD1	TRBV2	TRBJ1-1	CASSAGGTGGTEAFF	TGTGCCAGCAGCGCGGGCGGGACAGGGGGAACTGAAGCTTTCTTT
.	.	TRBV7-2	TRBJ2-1	CASSGLGGLLNEQFF	TGTGCCAGCAGCGGACTCGGGGGACTCTTGAATGAGCAGTTCTTC
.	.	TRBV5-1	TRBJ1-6	CASSFSQGSSYNSPLHF	TGCGCCAGCAGCTTCTCACAGGGAAGCTCCTATAATTCACCCCTCCACTTT
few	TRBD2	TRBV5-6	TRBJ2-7	CASSSPGGEQYF	TGTGCCAGCAGCTCCCCGGGGGGCGAGCAGTACTTC
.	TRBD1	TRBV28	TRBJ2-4	CASNRRQGRDIQYF	TGTGCCAGCAATAGGAGACAGGGAAGGGACATTCAGTACTTC
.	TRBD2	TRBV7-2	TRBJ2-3	CASSLAAGGPGDTQYF	TGTGCCAGCAGCTTAGCGGCGGGGGGGCCAGGAGATACGCAGTATTTT
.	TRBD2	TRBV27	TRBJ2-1	CASSLSGGAGEQFF	TGTGCCAGCAGTCTTAGCGGGGGGGCGGGTGAGCAGTTCTTC
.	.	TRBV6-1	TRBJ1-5	CASEGHQDQPQHF	TGTGCCAGCGAGGGACACCAGGATCAGCCCCAGCATTTT
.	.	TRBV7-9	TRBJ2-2	CASSLAGGGDYTGELFF	TGTGCCAGCAGCTTAGCAGGGGGCGGGGATTACACCGGGGAGCTGTTTTTT
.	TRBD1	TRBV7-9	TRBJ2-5	CASSHRGLAIETQYF	TGTGCCAGCTCCCATAGGGGGCTTGCTATCGAGACCCAGTACTTC
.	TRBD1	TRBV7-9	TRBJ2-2	CASSSGPGQGGNTGELFF	TGTGCCAGCAGCTCTGGACCGGGACAGGGTGGAAACACCGGGGAGCTGTTTTTT
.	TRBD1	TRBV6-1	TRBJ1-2	CASSETQGDYGYTF	TGTGCCAGCAGTGAAACGCAGGGGGACTATGGCTACACCTTC
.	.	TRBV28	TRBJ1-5	CASSFGQNQPQHF	TGTGCCAGCAGTTTCGGACAGAATCAGCCCCAGCATTTT
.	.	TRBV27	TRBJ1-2	CASSFSPPSDGYTF	TGTGCCAGCAGTTTTTCCCCTCCCAGTGATGGCTACACCTTC
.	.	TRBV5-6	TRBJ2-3	CASSLPDITDTQYF	TGTGCCAGCAGCTTGCCAGATATCACAGATACGCAGTATTTT
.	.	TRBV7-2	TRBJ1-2	CAIPVGAGANYGYTF	TGTGCCATCCCCGTGGGGGCAGGGGCGAACTATGGCTACACCTTC
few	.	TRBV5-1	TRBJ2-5	CASSVSRGYQETQYF	TGCGCCAGCAGCGTTAGCCGGGGTTACCAAGAGACCCAGTACTTC
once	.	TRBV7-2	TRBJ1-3	CASSFKVTGQKNTIYF	TGTGCCAGCAGCTTTAAGGTAACAGGGCAGAAAAACACCATATATTTT
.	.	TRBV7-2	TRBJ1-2	CASSPRGAGYTF	TGTGCCAGCAGCCCCCGGGGGGCGGGCTACACCTTC
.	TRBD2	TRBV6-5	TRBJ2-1	CASSSPISGGRIEQFF	TGTGCCAGCAGTTCCCCGATTAGCGGGGGGCGAATTGAGCAGTTCTTC